This TCR beta chain was sequenced in a study of identical twins. Study-wide points: Monozygotic twin pairs showed more out-of-frame TCR alpha sharing than models estimated. Donors were not followed over many years; analysis was cross-sectional.

After template switching added a universal primer site, the resulting cDNA carried unique molecular identifiers. In TCRdb, the 5' RACE reads were re-called with MiXCR into one record per CDR3 protein. The sample includes some 440,000 distinct CDR3 sequences, roughly 26% of them seen just once. Germline V gene lookup returns CDR1 MNHNS and CDR2 SASEGT. The V end was cut by 4 bases, the J end by 0 bases, with 4 bases between. The CDR3 runs to 12 residues. Concerning this clonotype itself: Antigen specificity is unknown.

These same data were also listed under a study on T cells expressing NK-cell markers.

Input material: CD4+ T cells sorted from blood. The rearrangement joins TRBV6-1 to TRBJ2-7; D is ambiguous. The TCR was taken from a young woman in good health. The DNA of the CDR3 is TGTGCCAGCAGTGTGATCTCCTACGAGCAGTACTTC. Protein sequence: CASSVISYEQYF.